A selection of T cell receptor beta chains follows, all from one sample in a study of OX40 agonist ivuxolimab in advanced cancers. Measured with immunoSEQ multiplex PCR; TCRdb has only the in-frame clones, and not every one. The sample has 60,000 to 75,000 clones, roughly 80% seen once. Sequenced here: CD4+ or CD8+ T cells sorted from blood, sampled in a trial of the OX40 agonist ivuxolimab. The receptors stem from an adult with an advanced solid tumor such as melanoma, head and neck, liver or kidney cancer. Both conserved end residues are part of each CDR3.

v_call,cdr3_aa
TRBV13,CASSSRTGWGYTF
TRBV18,CASSPDRVEQYF
TRBV4-1,CASSRTNRASGGIYEQYF
TRBV2,CASLDRERETQYF
TRBV11-3,CASSTGGRNTIYF
TRBV2,CASRGRATEAFF
TRBV4-2,CATGTGGNQPQHF
TRBV5-1,CASSTGTSGGVDTQYF
TRBV6-1,CASRGQRVYQETQYF
TRBV4-2,CASSQGQIRVGELFF